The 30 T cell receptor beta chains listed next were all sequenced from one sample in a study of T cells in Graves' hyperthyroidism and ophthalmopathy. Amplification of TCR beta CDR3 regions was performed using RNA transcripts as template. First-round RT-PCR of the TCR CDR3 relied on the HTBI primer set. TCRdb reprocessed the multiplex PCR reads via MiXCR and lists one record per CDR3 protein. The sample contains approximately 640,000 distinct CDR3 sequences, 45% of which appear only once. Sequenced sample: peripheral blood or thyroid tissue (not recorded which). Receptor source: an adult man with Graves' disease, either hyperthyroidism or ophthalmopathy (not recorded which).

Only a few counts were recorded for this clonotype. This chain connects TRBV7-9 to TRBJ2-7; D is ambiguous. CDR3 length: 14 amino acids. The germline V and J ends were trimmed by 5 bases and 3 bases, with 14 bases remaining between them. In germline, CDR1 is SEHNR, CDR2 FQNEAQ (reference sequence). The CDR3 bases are TGTGCCAGCAGCCCCATAAATGGAGACTACGAGCAGTACTTC. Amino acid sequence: CASSPINGDYEQYF.

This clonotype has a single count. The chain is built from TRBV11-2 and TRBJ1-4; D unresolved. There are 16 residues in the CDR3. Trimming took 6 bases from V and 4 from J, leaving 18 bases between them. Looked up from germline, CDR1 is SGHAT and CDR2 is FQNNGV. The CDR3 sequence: CASSLSVGRGNEKLFF. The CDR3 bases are TGTGCCAGCAGTTTGTCAGTGGGTCGGGGTAATGAAAAACTGTTTTTT.

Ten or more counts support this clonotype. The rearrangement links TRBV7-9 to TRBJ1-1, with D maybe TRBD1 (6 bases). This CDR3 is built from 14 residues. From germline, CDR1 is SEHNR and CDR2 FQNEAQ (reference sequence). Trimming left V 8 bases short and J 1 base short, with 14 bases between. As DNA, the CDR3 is TGTGCCAGCGGGGGGGGACATACGAACACTGAAGCTTTCTTT. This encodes CASGGGHTNTEAFF.

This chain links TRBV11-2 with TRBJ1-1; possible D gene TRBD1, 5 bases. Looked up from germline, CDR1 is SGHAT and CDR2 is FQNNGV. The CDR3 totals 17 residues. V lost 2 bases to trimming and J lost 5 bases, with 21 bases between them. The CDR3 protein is CASSLWGLGSGGTEAFF. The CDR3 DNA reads TGTGCCAGCAGCTTATGGGGACTAGGGTCAGGAGGGACTGAAGCTTTCTTT.

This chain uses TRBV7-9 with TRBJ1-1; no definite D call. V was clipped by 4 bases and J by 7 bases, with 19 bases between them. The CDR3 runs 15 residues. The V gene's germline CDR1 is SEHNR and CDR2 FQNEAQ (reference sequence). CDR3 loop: CASSSYGRYLNEAFF. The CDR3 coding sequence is TGTGCCAGCAGCTCCTACGGAAGATACCTGAATGAAGCTTTCTTT.

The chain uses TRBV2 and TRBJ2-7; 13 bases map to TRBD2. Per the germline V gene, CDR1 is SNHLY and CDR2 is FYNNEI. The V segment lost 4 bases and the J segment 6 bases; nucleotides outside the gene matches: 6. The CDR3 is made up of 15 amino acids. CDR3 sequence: CASSARTSGSGEQYF. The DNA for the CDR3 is TGTGCCAGCAGTGCCAGGACTAGCGGGAGTGGCGAGCAGTACTTC.

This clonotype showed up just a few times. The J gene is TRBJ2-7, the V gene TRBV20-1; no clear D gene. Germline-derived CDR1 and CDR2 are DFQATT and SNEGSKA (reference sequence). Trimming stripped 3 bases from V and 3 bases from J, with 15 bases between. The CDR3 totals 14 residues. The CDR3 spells CSASLSAEDYEQYF. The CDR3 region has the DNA TGCAGTGCTAGTTTGTCTGCGGAAGACTACGAGCAGTACTTC.

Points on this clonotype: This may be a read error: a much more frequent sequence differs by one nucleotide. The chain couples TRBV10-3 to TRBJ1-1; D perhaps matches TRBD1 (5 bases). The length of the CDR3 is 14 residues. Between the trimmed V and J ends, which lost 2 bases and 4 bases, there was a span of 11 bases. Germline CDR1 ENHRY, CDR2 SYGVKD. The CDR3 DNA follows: TGTGCCATCAGTGAGCCCGACGACAGCACTGAAGCTTTCTTT. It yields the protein CAISEPDDSTEAFF.

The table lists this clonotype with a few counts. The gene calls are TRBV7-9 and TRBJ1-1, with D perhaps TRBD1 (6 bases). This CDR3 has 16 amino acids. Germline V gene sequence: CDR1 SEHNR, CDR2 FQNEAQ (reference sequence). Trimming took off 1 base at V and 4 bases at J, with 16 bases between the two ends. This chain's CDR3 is CASSLVSRGASTEAFF. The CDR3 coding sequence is TGTGCCAGCAGCTTAGTTAGCAGGGGCGCGAGCACTGAAGCTTTCTTT.

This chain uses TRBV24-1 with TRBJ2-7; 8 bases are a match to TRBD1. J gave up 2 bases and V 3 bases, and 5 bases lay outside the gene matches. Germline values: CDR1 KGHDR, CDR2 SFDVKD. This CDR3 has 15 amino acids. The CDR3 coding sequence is TGTGCCACCAGTGATCCGAGGACAGGGCCCTACGAGCAGTACTTC. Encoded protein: CATSDPRTGPYEQYF.

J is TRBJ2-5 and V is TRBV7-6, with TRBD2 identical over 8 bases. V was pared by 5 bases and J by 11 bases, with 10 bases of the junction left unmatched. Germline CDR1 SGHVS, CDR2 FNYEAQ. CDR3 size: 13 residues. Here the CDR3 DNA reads TGTGCCAGCAGCCCTACGGGGGGGAGGAATCAGTACTTC. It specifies CASSPTGGRNQYF.

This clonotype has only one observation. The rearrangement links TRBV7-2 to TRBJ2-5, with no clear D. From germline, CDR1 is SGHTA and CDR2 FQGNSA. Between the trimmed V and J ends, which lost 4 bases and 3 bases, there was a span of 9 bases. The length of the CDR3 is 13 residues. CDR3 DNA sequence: TGTGCCAGCAGCTCAACCCTTGAAGAGACCCAGTACTTC. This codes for CASSSTLEETQYF.

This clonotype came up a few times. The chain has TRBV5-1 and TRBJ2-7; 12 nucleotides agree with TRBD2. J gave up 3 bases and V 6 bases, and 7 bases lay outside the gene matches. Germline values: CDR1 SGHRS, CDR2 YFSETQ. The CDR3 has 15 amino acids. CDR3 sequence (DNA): TGCGCCAGCACCCCAGGACTAGCGGGAATCTACGAGCAGTACTTC. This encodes CASTPGLAGIYEQYF.

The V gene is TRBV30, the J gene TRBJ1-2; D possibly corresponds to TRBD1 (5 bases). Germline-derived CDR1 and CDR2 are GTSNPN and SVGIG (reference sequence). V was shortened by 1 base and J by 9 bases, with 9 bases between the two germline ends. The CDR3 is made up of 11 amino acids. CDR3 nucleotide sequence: TGTGCCTGGAGTGACAGGTGGAGCTACACCTTC. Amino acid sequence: CAWSDRWSYTF.

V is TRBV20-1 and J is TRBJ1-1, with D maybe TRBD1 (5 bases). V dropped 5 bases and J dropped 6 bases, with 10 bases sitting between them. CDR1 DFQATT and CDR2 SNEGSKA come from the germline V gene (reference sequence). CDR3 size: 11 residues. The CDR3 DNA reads TGCAGTGCTCTCAGGGAAGCTGAAGCTTTCTTT. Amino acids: CSALREAEAFF.

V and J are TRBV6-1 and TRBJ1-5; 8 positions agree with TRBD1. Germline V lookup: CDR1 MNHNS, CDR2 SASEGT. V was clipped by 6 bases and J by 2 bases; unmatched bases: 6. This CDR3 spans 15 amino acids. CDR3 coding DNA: TGTGCCAGCAGCTACGACAGGGGAGGCAATCAGCCCCAGCATTTT. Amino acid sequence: CASSYDRGGNQPQHF.

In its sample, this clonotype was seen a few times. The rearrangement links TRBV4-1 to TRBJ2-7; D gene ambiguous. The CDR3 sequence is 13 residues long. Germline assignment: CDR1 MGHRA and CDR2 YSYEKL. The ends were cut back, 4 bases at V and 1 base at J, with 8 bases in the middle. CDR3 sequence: CASSRVGSYEQYF. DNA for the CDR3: TGCGCCAGCAGCCGAGTAGGGTCCTACGAGCAGTACTTC.

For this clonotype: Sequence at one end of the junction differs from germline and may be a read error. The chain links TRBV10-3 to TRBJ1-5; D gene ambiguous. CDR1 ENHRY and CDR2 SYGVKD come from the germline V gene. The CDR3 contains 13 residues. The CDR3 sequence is CANSGQLNQPQHF. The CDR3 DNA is TGTGCCAACAGTGGGCAGTTGAATCAGCCCCAGCATTTT.

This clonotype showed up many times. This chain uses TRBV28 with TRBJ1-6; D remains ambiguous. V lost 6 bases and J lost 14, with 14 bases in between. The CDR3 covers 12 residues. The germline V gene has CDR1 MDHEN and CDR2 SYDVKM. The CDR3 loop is CASRKVPEALHF. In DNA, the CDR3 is TGTGCCAGCAGGAAGGTCCCAGAGGCCCTCCACTTT.

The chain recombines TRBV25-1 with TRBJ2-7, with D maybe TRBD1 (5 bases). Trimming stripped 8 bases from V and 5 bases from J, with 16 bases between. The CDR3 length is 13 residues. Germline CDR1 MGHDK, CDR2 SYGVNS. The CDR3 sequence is CASPDSAGHEQYF. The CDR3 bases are TGTGCCAGCCCAGACAGCGCTGGGCACGAGCAGTACTTC.

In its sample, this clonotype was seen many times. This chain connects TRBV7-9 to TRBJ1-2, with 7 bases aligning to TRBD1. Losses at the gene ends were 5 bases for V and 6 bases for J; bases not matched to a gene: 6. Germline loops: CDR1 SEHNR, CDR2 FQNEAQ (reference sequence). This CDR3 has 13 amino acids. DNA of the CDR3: TGTGCCAGCAGCCCGACAGGGACCGATGGCTACACCTTC. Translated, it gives CASSPTGTDGYTF.

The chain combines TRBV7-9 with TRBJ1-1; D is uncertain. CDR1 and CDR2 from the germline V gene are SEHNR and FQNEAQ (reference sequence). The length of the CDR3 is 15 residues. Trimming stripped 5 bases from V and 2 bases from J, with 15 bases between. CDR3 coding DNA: TGTGCCAGCAGCCAACACGGCAATTCCAACACTGAAGCTTTCTTT. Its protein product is CASSQHGNSNTEAFF. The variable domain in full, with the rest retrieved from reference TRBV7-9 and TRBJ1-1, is DTGVSQNPRHKITKRGQNVTFRCDPISEHNRLYWYRQTLGQGPEFLTYFQNEAQLEKSRLLSDRFSAERPKGSFSTLEIQRTEQGDSAMYLCASSQHGNSNTEAFFGQGTRLTVV.

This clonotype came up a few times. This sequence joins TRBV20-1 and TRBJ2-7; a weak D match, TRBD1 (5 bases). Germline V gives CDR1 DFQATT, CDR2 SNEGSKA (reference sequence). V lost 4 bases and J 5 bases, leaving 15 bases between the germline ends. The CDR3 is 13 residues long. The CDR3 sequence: CSAILTGPDEQYF. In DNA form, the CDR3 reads TGCAGTGCTATTCTTACAGGTCCGGACGAGCAGTACTTC.

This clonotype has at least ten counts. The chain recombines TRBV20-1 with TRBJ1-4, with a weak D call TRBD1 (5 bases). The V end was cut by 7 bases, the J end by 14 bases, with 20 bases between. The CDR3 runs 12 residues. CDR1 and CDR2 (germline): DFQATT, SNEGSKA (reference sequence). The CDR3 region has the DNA TGCAGTGTGGGCCAGGCGCCCTGGGGGCTGTTTTTT. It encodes CSVGQAPWGLFF.

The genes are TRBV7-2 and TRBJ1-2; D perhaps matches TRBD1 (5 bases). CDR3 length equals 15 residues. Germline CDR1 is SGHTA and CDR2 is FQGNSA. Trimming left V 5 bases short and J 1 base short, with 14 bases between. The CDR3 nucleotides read TGTGCCAGCAGCCAGCCAGGGAGTTTTAACTATGGCTACACCTTC. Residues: CASSQPGSFNYGYTF.

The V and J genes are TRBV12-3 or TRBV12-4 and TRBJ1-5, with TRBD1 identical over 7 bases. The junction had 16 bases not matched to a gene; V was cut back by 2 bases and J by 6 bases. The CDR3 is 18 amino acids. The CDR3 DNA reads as TGTGCCAGCAGTTTAAGGATTGGGGCAGGGGGATCGGGTCAGCCCCAGCATTTT. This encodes CASSLRIGAGGSGQPQHF.

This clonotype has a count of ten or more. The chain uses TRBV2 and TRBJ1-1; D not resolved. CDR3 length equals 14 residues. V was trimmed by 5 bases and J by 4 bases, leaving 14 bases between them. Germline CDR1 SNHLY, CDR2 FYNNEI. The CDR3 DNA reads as TGTGCCAGCAGTTATACACGAGTGGCCACTGAAGCTTTCTTT. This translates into CASSYTRVATEAFF.

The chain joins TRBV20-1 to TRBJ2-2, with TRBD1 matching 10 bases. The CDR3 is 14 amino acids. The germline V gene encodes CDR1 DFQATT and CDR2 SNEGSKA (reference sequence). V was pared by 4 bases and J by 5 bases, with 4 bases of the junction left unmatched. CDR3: CSATRQGATGELFF. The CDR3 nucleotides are TGCAGTGCTACCCGACAGGGGGCTACCGGGGAGCTGTTTTTT.

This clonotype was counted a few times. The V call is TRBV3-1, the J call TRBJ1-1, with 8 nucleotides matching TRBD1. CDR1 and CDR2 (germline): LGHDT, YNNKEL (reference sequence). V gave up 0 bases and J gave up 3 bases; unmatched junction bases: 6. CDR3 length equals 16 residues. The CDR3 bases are TGTGCCAGCAGCCAAGATCTCAGGGGGCTTGACACTGAAGCTTTCTTT. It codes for CASSQDLRGLDTEAFF.

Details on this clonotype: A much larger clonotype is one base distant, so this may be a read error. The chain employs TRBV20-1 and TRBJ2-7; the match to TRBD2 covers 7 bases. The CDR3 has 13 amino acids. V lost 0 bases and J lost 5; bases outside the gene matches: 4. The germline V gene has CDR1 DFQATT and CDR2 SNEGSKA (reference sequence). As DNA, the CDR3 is TGCAGTGCTAGAGATCGGCTAGCGGACGAGCAGTACTTC. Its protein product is CSARDRLADEQYF.